Each of the 29 T cell receptor beta chains below was sequenced from the same sample in a study of CD8 T cells in Susac syndrome. Reverse transcription used about 0.45 to 1 ug RNA and random hexamers. MiXCR, applied by TCRdb to the immunoSEQ multiplex PCR reads, yields one record per CDR3 protein. Found here are some 210,000 distinct CDR3 sequences, about 94% of them singletons; the top ten hold around 0.15%. Source material: CD4+ T cells from PBMCs. The receptors stem from a human donor with Susac syndrome.

This CDR3 reads CATSDAYEQYF. Written as DNA, the CDR3 is TGTGCCACCAGTGACGCCTACGAGCAGTACTTC. V usage is TRBV24-1 and J usage is TRBJ2-7; D call uncertain. The CDR3 is 11 amino acids. The V and J ends lost 4 bases and 2 bases respectively, with 2 bases between them. Germline V lookup: CDR1 KGHDR, CDR2 SFDVKD.

The genes are TRBV20-1 and TRBJ1-2; D uncertain. This CDR3 region has 12 residues. Germline V gene data show CDR1 as DFQATT and CDR2 as SNEGSKA (reference sequence). The V end lost 0 bases, the J end lost 8 bases, and 10 bases lay between the germline ends. The CDR3: CSARDGEGGYTF. For the CDR3, the DNA is TGCAGTGCTAGAGACGGGGAAGGGGGCTACACCTTC.

The J gene is TRBJ2-7, the V gene TRBV5-1; no reliable D call. The length of the CDR3 is 12 residues. Per germline, CDR1 SGHRS and CDR2 YFSETQ. Between the trimmed V and J ends, which lost 3 bases and 3 bases, there was a span of 7 bases. CDR3 DNA: TGCGCCAGCAGCTCCACGGTCTACGAGCAGTACTTC. Its protein is CASSSTVYEQYF.

The genes are TRBV6-2 or TRBV6-3 and TRBJ2-5; TRBD2 is a possible D gene (6 bases). This CDR3 is built from 15 residues. Germline CDR1 MNHEY, CDR2 SVGEGT. V was pared by 0 bases and J by 5 bases, with 13 bases between. CDR3 sequence reads: CASSYSLGGGETQYF. The CDR3 DNA follows: TGTGCCAGCAGTTACTCACTGGGAGGCGGCGAGACCCAGTACTTC.

This chain connects TRBV19 to TRBJ1-5, with D possibly TRBD1 on 6 matching bases. CDR1 is LNHDA and CDR2 is SQIVND in the germline V gene (reference sequence). V lost 10 bases and J lost 3, with 13 bases in between. The CDR3 consists of 13 residues. The CDR3 DNA reads TGTGCCACCACTGGACAGACCAATCAGCCCCAGCATTTT. This gives the protein CATTGQTNQPQHF.

This rearrangement joins TRBV20-1 to TRBJ1-6; 7 bases agree with TRBD1. CDR1 and CDR2 from the germline V gene are DFQATT and SNEGSKA (reference sequence). This CDR3 spans 14 amino acids. V was clipped by 6 bases and J by 7 bases; unmatched bases: 9. The chain's CDR3 is CSAAERGLNSPLHF. The CDR3 bases are TGCAGTGCCGCCGAGAGGGGGCTCAATTCACCCCTCCACTTT.

The chain carries TRBV12-3 or TRBV12-4 and TRBJ2-3; D may correspond to TRBD1 or TRBD2 (6 bases each). The CDR3 runs 15 residues. Trimming pared 6 bases from V and 5 bases from J, leaving 18 bases between. The CDR3 DNA is TGTGCCAGCAGCGCTGGGGGGCGAACAAGAGATACGCAGTATTTT. This translates into CASSAGGRTRDTQYF.

This clonotype was seen a single time. The chain combines TRBV30 with TRBJ2-3, with 7 positions matching TRBD1. This CDR3 spans 15 amino acids. Germline CDR1 reads GTSNPN; CDR2 reads SVGIG (reference sequence). After removal of 2 bases from V and 0 bases from J, the junction contained 5 bases not matched to a gene. This CDR3 reads CAWSSRDRSTDTQYF. The CDR3 DNA sequence: TGTGCCTGGAGTTCTCGGGACAGAAGCACAGATACGCAGTATTTT.

This clonotype was observed a single time. The chain joins TRBV11-2 to TRBJ2-3; D is perhaps TRBD2 (6 bases). V lost 4 bases, J lost 4 bases, and 18 bases lay in between. The CDR3 sequence is 16 residues long. Germline V lookup: CDR1 SGHAT, CDR2 FQNNGV. CDR3 in amino acids: CASSSLTRRGPDTQYF. The CDR3 bases are TGTGCCAGCAGCTCGCTGACTAGGAGGGGCCCAGATACGCAGTATTTT. The entire variable domain, with the rest obtained from reference TRBV11-2 and TRBJ2-3, is as follows: EAGVAQSPRYKIIEKRQSVAFWCNPISGHATLYWYQQILGQGPKLLIQFQNNGVVDDSQLPKDRFSAERLKGVDSTLKIQPAKLEDSAVYLCASSSLTRRGPDTQYFGPGTRLTVL.

This clonotype was detected only a few times. The chain combines TRBV6-1 with TRBJ2-7; 7 nucleotides agree with TRBD1. Germline CDR1 reads MNHNS; CDR2 reads SASEGT. V shed 7 bases and J 3 bases; nucleotides not matched to a gene: 9. This CDR3 contains 14 residues. The CDR3 spells CASTSRDRIYEQYF. The CDR3 region has the DNA TGTGCCAGCACCTCCCGGGACAGAATCTACGAGCAGTACTTC.

The chain uses TRBV3-1 and TRBJ1-1; D is ambiguous. This CDR3 contains 13 residues. The germline V gene encodes CDR1 LGHDT and CDR2 YNNKEL (reference sequence). Deletions cut 4 bases from V and 3 bases from J, with 9 bases between. CDR3 sequence: CASSLRRDTEAFF. CDR3 DNA: TGTGCCAGCAGCCTCCGGAGGGACACTGAAGCTTTCTTT.

The chain couples TRBV2 to TRBJ2-2, with D perhaps TRBD2 (7 bases). The CDR3 runs 16 residues. CDR1 and CDR2 from the germline V gene are SNHLY and FYNNEI. With 6 bases removed from V and 0 bases from J, the gap between germline ends came to 14 bases. CDR3 in DNA: TGTGCCAGCAGAGGGGGGGGCGCTTCGAACACCGGGGAGCTGTTTTTT. Encoded protein: CASRGGGASNTGELFF.

This clonotype is a singleton in its sample. V and J are TRBV19 and TRBJ1-6; D is unclear. Trimming stripped 3 bases from V and 6 bases from J, with 6 bases between. Looked up from germline, CDR1 is LNHDA and CDR2 is SQIVND (reference sequence). This CDR3 spans 13 amino acids. CDR3 in amino acids: CASSINSNSPLHF. The CDR3 DNA is TGTGCCAGTAGTATCAACAGTAATTCACCCCTCCACTTT. Together with reference TRBV19 and TRBJ1-6, the CDR3 gives the full variable domain: DGGITQSPKYLFRKEGQNVTLSCEQNLNHDAMYWYRQDPGQGLRLIYYSQIVNDFQKGDIAEGYSVSREKKESFPLTVTSAQKNPTAFYLCASSINSNSPLHFGNGTRLTVT.

The chain couples TRBV7-2 to TRBJ1-2, with D possibly matching TRBD1 (5 bases). The CDR3 runs to 14 residues. Trimming removed 5 bases from V and 7 bases from J, with 17 bases in between. From germline, CDR1 is SGHTA and CDR2 FQGNSA. The CDR3 coding sequence is TGTGCCAGCAGCCCGGGACGGACCGTAGGTGGCTACACCTTC. It is translated as CASSPGRTVGGYTF.

The chain is built from TRBV9 and TRBJ1-6; D perhaps matches TRBD1 (5 bases). V was trimmed by 4 bases and J by 9 bases, leaving 14 bases between them. The germline CDR1 and CDR2 sequences are SGDLS and YYNGEE. This CDR3 region has 14 residues. CDR3 in amino acids: CASSPIQGGSPLHF. For the CDR3, the DNA is TGTGCCAGCAGCCCTATCCAGGGTGGTTCACCCCTCCACTTT.

V gene TRBV20-1 combines with J gene TRBJ2-1; D remains unclear. The CDR3 contains 11 residues. V was cut by 6 bases and J by 6 bases, with 9 bases left in between. CDR1 and CDR2 (germline): DFQATT, SNEGSKA (reference sequence). CDR3 bases: TGCAGTGCCGCCCGGAGCAATGAGCAGTTCTTC. It specifies CSAARSNEQFF.

This clonotype was detected only a few times. J is TRBJ2-3 and V is TRBV12-3 or TRBV12-4; D not resolved. The CDR3 loop spans 13 amino acids. The V end lost 5 bases, the J end lost 2 bases, and 8 bases lay between the germline ends. The CDR3 sequence is CASSRTDTDTQYF. CDR3 bases: TGTGCCAGCAGTCGGACGGACACAGATACGCAGTATTTT.

This clonotype was counted a single time. The genes are TRBV11-3 and TRBJ2-2; D call uncertain. This CDR3 has 12 residues. V was clipped by 7 bases and J by 6 bases, with 9 bases between them. Per the germline V gene, CDR1 is SGHNT and CDR2 is YENEEA. The CDR3 DNA follows: TGTGCCAGCAAATTCGAGTCCGGGGAGCTGTTTTTT. Its protein product is CASKFESGELFF.

The rearrangement joins TRBV27 to TRBJ2-5, with D uncertain. With 5 bases removed from V and 1 base from J, the gap between germline ends came to 11 bases. The CDR3 extends over 14 amino acids. The germline V gene has CDR1 MNHEY and CDR2 SMNVEV (reference sequence). DNA for the CDR3: TGTGCCAGCAGTCCGTCCCGGGCCCAAGAGACCCAGTACTTC. It is translated as CASSPSRAQETQYF.

The rearrangement uses TRBV4-2 and TRBJ2-3; TRBD2 matches 14 bases. The CDR3 runs to 20 residues. Germline lookup yields CDR1 LGHNA and CDR2 YNFKEQ. V lost 3 bases and J lost 1; bases outside the gene matches: 12. The CDR3 spells CASSQPTGTSGGRGTDTQYF. CDR3 DNA sequence: TGTGCCAGCAGCCAGCCTACCGGGACTAGCGGGGGCCGAGGCACAGATACGCAGTATTTT.

J is TRBJ1-1 and V is TRBV6-4; D is undetermined. Trimming shortened V by 3 bases and J by 0 bases, and 5 bases separated the two germline ends. The germline gives CDR1 MRHNA, CDR2 SNTAGT. This CDR3 is built from 13 residues. The CDR3: CASSEEMNTEAFF. The CDR3 DNA reads TGTGCCAGCAGTGAAGAGATGAACACTGAAGCTTTCTTT.

This sequence joins TRBV18 and TRBJ2-4; 7 nucleotides align to TRBD1. Looked up from germline, CDR1 is KGHSH and CDR2 is LQKENI. With 0 bases clipped from V and 8 bases from J, the junction kept 4 bases outside the gene matches. The CDR3 runs 14 residues. The CDR3 loop reads CASSPPDRLDIQYF. CDR3 nucleotide sequence: TGTGCCAGCTCACCACCGGACAGGTTGGACATTCAGTACTTC.

J is TRBJ1-4 and V is TRBV30; D ambiguous. Germline loops: CDR1 GTSNPN, CDR2 SVGIG (reference sequence). The CDR3 spans 12 residues. CDR3 amino acids: CVVGATNEKLFF. Written as DNA, the CDR3 is TGTGTCGTGGGAGCAACTAATGAAAAACTGTTTTTT.

The chain uses TRBV14 and TRBJ1-2, with D possibly being TRBD1 (6 bases). This CDR3 has 15 amino acids. Looked up from germline, CDR1 is SGHDN and CDR2 is FVKESK. V lost 3 bases and J lost 2, with 13 bases in between. The CDR3 sequence: CASSHPSTGNYGYTF. Written as DNA, the CDR3 is TGTGCCAGCAGCCACCCCTCGACAGGCAACTATGGCTACACCTTC.

The rearrangement links TRBV4-1 to TRBJ2-5, with TRBD2 matching 7 bases. CDR1 MGHRA and CDR2 YSYEKL come from the germline V gene. The CDR3 is made up of 16 amino acids. Trimming at V came to 2 bases and at J to 4 bases, leaving 10 bases not matched to a gene. This CDR3 is CASSQFGTNQGETQYF. The CDR3 nucleotides are TGCGCCAGCAGCCAATTCGGGACTAACCAGGGAGAGACCCAGTACTTC.

This clonotype was seen a single time. This sequence joins TRBV6-5 and TRBJ2-6, with 10 bases identical to TRBD1. V lost 4 bases and J lost 2; bases outside the gene matches: 14. Germline V gene data show CDR1 as MNHEY and CDR2 as SVGAGI. The CDR3 has 20 amino acids. The CDR3 loop reads CASSSLSGTGEGTGANVLTF. CDR3 in DNA: TGTGCCAGCAGTTCCCTGTCCGGGACAGGGGAAGGTACTGGGGCCAACGTCCTGACTTTC.

The chain combines TRBV30 with TRBJ1-3, with D maybe TRBD1 (6 bases). The CDR3 is 13 amino acids. The V gene lost 2 bases and the J gene lost 3 bases, with 8 bases spanning the gap. Germline-derived CDR1 and CDR2 are GTSNPN and SVGIG (reference sequence). The CDR3 is CAWSTGFGNTIYF. The DNA for the CDR3 is TGTGCCTGGAGTACAGGGTTTGGAAACACCATATATTTT.

This chain links TRBV7-3 with TRBJ2-7; TRBD2 agrees at 8 bases. V trimming: 5 bases; J trimming: 0 bases; junction bases outside the gene matches: 6. CDR3 length: 15 residues. Germline V gives CDR1 SGHTA, CDR2 FQGTGA. The CDR3 DNA sequence: TGTGCCAGCAGCCTCGGGGGGGGCAACTCCTACGAGCAGTACTTC. Protein: CASSLGGGNSYEQYF.

The V and J genes are TRBV29-1 and TRBJ2-3, with TRBD2 matching over 9 bases. With 5 bases clipped from V and 7 bases from J, the junction kept 10 bases outside the gene matches. Germline assignment: CDR1 SQVTM and CDR2 ANQGSEA. This CDR3 is built from 14 residues. CDR3 residues: CSVKAGGESHTQYF. The CDR3 DNA reads TGCAGCGTTAAGGCGGGGGGGGAATCTCATACGCAGTATTTT.